These 27 T cell receptor beta chains were all obtained from the same sample, sequenced in a study of beta chain features in type 1 diabetes. Whole-study results and caveats: Shortening of TCRB CDR3s, moderate but significant, appeared in all four CD4+ subsets of Type 1 diabetes patients.

These receptors are not linked to any known antigen. Expressed TCRB transcripts were sequenced, since all the RNA that had been isolated was reverse transcribed. The repertoire was sequenced with immunoSEQ multiplex PCR; TCRdb's copy has only in-frame clones and lacks some. Among tens of thousands of clones listed, about 61% were seen once. Input material: Tregs from blood. These receptors were collected from a woman aged 25 to 39 with type 1 diabetes.

This clone was counted only a few times. The chain employs TRBV6-1 and TRBJ1-5; D is possibly TRBD1 (5 bases). The germline V gene has CDR1 MNHNS and CDR2 SASEGT. Deletions cut 2 bases from V and 11 bases from J, with 13 bases between. The CDR3 has 13 residues. CDR3 residues: CASSEWGRGAQHF. The CDR3 DNA reads as TGTGCCAGCAGTGAATGGGGCCGGGGGGCCCAGCATTTT.

The rearrangement uses TRBV19 and TRBJ2-5; a possible D gene is TRBD1 (5 bases). Trimming removed 5 bases at V and 3 bases at J, with 16 bases between. Looked up from germline, CDR1 is LNHDA and CDR2 is SQIVND (reference sequence). CDR3 length: 15 amino acids. CDR3 coding DNA: TGTGCCAGTAGTTCCGGACGACAGTTAAAAGAGACCCAGTACTTC. It yields the protein CASSSGRQLKETQYF. The variable domain in full, completed from reference TRBV19 and TRBJ2-5, reads DGGITQSPKYLFRKEGQNVTLSCEQNLNHDAMYWYRQDPGQGLRLIYYSQIVNDFQKGDIAEGYSVSREKKESFPLTVTSAQKNPTAFYLCASSSGRQLKETQYFGPGTRLLVL.

The chain links TRBV10-1 to TRBJ1-2; D call uncertain. The germline V gene has CDR1 WNHNN and CDR2 SYGVQD (reference sequence). V was trimmed by 11 bases and J by 7 bases, leaving 20 bases between them. The CDR3 extends over 13 amino acids. For the CDR3, the DNA is TGCGCCCGAGAGAATGGAACAGCACCTGGCTACACCTTC. Its translation: CARENGTAPGYTF.

The chain has TRBV13 and TRBJ2-7, with 9 bases aligning to TRBD1. CDR3 length: 13 amino acids. Germline V gene lookup returns CDR1 PRHDT and CDR2 FYEKMQ (reference sequence). V lost 5 bases to trimming and J lost 13 bases; unmatched junction nucleotides: 12. The CDR3 sequence is CASSPTRRDRVYF. The CDR3 DNA reads TGTGCCAGCAGCCCGACCCGGCGGGACAGGGTTTACTTC.

The chain recombines TRBV2 with TRBJ2-1; 8 positions agree with TRBD2. The CDR3 has 14 residues. CDR1 is SNHLY and CDR2 is FYNNEI in the germline V gene. Germline trimming cut 7 bases from V and 10 bases from J; bases unmatched to any gene: 12. CDR3 region: CASNREGRAGEQFF. The CDR3 DNA reads TGTGCCAGCAACCGGGAGGGCCGGGCGGGAGAGCAGTTCTTC.

The V and J genes are TRBV7-3 and TRBJ2-1; no firm D call. Germline values: CDR1 SGHTA, CDR2 FQGTGA. The V end lost 1 base, the J end lost 8 bases, and 9 bases lay between the germline ends. This CDR3 is 13 amino acids long. The CDR3 region has the DNA TGTGCCAGCAGCTTAAACCCTCGGGATGAGCAGTTCTTC. Translating it yields CASSLNPRDEQFF.

This clone came up once. This chain joins TRBV6-6 and TRBJ1-1, with 11 bases identical to TRBD1. In germline, CDR1 is MNHNY, CDR2 SVGAGI (reference sequence). The CDR3 sequence is 15 residues long. V lost 6 bases, J lost 11 bases, and 14 bases stayed unmatched. CDR3 DNA: TGTGCCAGCAGAGACCTTGGGACAGGGGGTGTTGGTGCTTTCTTT. This codes for CASRDLGTGGVGAFF.

V usage is TRBV11-2 and J usage is TRBJ2-6; 8 nucleotides line up with TRBD1. Germline V CDR1 and CDR2: SGHAT, FQNNGV. This CDR3 region has 19 residues. Losses at the gene ends were 1 base for V and 3 bases for J; bases not matched to a gene: 11. CDR3 sequence: CASSLVTGAGLGGANVLTF. In DNA form, the CDR3 reads TGTGCCAGCAGCTTAGTGACAGGGGCTGGCTTAGGTGGGGCCAACGTCCTGACTTTC.

This clone was seen a handful of times. The gene calls are TRBV30 and TRBJ2-7, with a weak D call TRBD1 (6 bases). Germline CDR1 is GTSNPN and CDR2 is SVGIG (reference sequence). The V and J ends lost 3 bases and 2 bases respectively, with 14 bases between them. This CDR3 is built from 14 residues. The CDR3, as DNA: TGTGCCTGGAGGAGGGACATTGGGCCCTACGAGCAGTACTTC. Translating gives CAWRRDIGPYEQYF.

The gene calls are TRBV18 and TRBJ2-4; the match to TRBD1 covers 12 bases. Germline V gene data show CDR1 as KGHSH and CDR2 as LQKENI. The CDR3 covers 15 residues. V shed 3 bases and J 7 bases; nucleotides not matched to a gene: 4. The CDR3 DNA reads TGTGCCAGCTCACCGGGACAGGGGGCTCGGAACATTCAGTACTTC. It translates to CASSPGQGARNIQYF.

The V gene is TRBV19, the J gene TRBJ2-1; possible D gene TRBD1, 5 bases. From germline, CDR1 is LNHDA and CDR2 SQIVND (reference sequence). The CDR3 length is 12 residues. V gave up 4 bases and J gave up 7 bases, with 8 bases separating them. The CDR3 spells CASSTSGNEQFF. CDR3 sequence (DNA): TGTGCCAGTAGTACCTCAGGGAATGAGCAGTTCTTC. The complete variable domain, with remaining parts taken from reference TRBV19 and TRBJ2-1, reads DGGITQSPKYLFRKEGQNVTLSCEQNLNHDAMYWYRQDPGQGLRLIYYSQIVNDFQKGDIAEGYSVSREKKESFPLTVTSAQKNPTAFYLCASSTSGNEQFFGPGTRLTVL.

V gene TRBV7-9 combines with J gene TRBJ2-2; D remains unclear. The germline V and J ends were trimmed by 5 bases and 8 bases, with 6 bases remaining between them. The CDR3 is 11 residues long. In germline, CDR1 is SEHNR, CDR2 FQNEAQ (reference sequence). DNA for the CDR3: TGTGCCAGCAGCCTAATAGGGGAGCTGTTTTTT. This encodes CASSLIGELFF.

This rearrangement joins TRBV6-5 to TRBJ2-5, with 9 bases matching TRBD2. The closer fit of TRBJ2-7 to the DNA end suggests the J call may be wrong. Germline loops: CDR1 MNHEY, CDR2 SVGAGI. The CDR3 runs to 16 residues. The CDR3 reads CASSYFRAGGIGEQYF. The CDR3 bases are TGTGCCAGCAGTTACTTTAGGGCGGGAGGGATAGGCGAGCAGTACTTC.

J is TRBJ2-1 and V is TRBV7-8, with a possible D match to TRBD1 (6 bases). The CDR3 consists of 15 residues. V lost 8 bases and J lost 7, with 21 bases in between. Germline CDR1 reads SGHVS; CDR2 reads FQNEAQ. CDR3: CASSFTGMGENEQFF. In nucleotides, the CDR3 is TGTGCCAGCTCGTTTACAGGGATGGGGGAGAATGAGCAGTTCTTC.

The V call is TRBV4-1, the J call TRBJ2-2, with 8 bases aligning to TRBD2. Trimming removed 1 base from V and 1 base from J; junction bases left unmatched: 5. Per the germline V gene, CDR1 is MGHRA and CDR2 is YSYEKL. This CDR3 region has 17 residues. CDR3 loop: CASSQVGSGRNTGELFF. The CDR3 nucleotides read TGCGCCAGCAGCCAAGTAGGAAGCGGGAGGAACACCGGGGAGCTGTTTTTT.

This clone was observed a single time. This CDR3 is CASSQDQGAMGNEQFF. CDR3 nucleotide sequence: TGCGCCAGCAGCCAAGATCAGGGGGCTATGGGCAATGAGCAGTTCTTC. The J gene is TRBJ2-1, the V gene TRBV4-1, with 8 bases aligning to TRBD1. Germline V gene sequence: CDR1 MGHRA, CDR2 YSYEKL. The CDR3 contains 16 residues. Losses at the gene ends were 0 bases for V and 6 bases for J; bases not matched to a gene: 7.

The CDR3 loop reads CASSTTHSGGETQYF. As DNA, the CDR3 is TGTGCCAGCAGCACAACACACTCAGGGGGAGAGACCCAGTACTTC. V usage is TRBV27 and J usage is TRBJ2-5; 7 bases are a match to TRBD1. V gave up 6 bases and J gave up 4 bases; unmatched junction bases: 11. Germline assignment: CDR1 MNHEY and CDR2 SMNVEV (reference sequence). The CDR3 contains 15 residues.

DNA of the CDR3: TGTGCCAGCAGCTTAAATCGCCAAGAGACCCAGTACTTC. It translates to CASSLNRQETQYF. This rearrangement joins TRBV7-3 to TRBJ2-5; no clear D gene. The germline CDR1 and CDR2 sequences are SGHTA and FQGTGA. Trimming cost V 1 base and J 1 base, with 4 bases left between them. The CDR3 spans 13 residues.

Worth noting for this clone: One junction end does not reproduce the germline sequence, and a read error may be involved. This chain links TRBV7-7 with TRBJ2-1; tentative D call: TRBD1 (5 bases). The CDR3 is 14 residues long. The germline V gene has CDR1 SSHAT and CDR2 FNYEAQ (reference sequence). As DNA, the CDR3 is TGTGCTAGCAGCTTAAATGGTCAGGGAAGTGAGCAGTTCTTC. This sequence encodes CASSLNGQGSEQFF.

This clone appeared once. The chain joins TRBV28 to TRBJ1-1; D gene ambiguous. The CDR3 totals 11 residues. Germline-derived CDR1 and CDR2 are MDHEN and SYDVKM. Trimming removed 1 base from V and 8 bases from J, with 5 bases in between. The CDR3 sequence is CASSLFGEAFF. In nucleotides, the CDR3 is TGTGCCAGCAGTTTATTCGGGGAAGCTTTCTTT. Filled out from reference TRBV28 and TRBJ1-1, the complete variable domain reads DVKVTQSSRYLVKRTGEKVFLECVQDMDHENMFWYRQDPGLGLRLIYFSYDVKMKEKGDIPEGYSVSREKKERFSLILESASTNQTSMYLCASSLFGEAFFGQGTRLTVV.

The chain combines TRBV6-1 with TRBJ2-1, with TRBD2 identical over 9 bases. CDR1 MNHNS and CDR2 SASEGT come from the germline V gene. This CDR3 is 15 amino acids long. Trimming cost V 6 bases and J 5 bases; bases outside gene matches: 8. CDR3 loop: CASSLIGTSHNEQFF. Written as DNA, the CDR3 is TGTGCCAGCAGCCTAATCGGGACTAGCCACAATGAGCAGTTCTTC.

The table lists this clone with a count of one. The chain joins TRBV2 to TRBJ2-5; TRBD1 matches 9 bases. Near its end, the DNA agrees better with TRBJ2-7, so the J call may be wrong. Germline CDR1 reads SNHLY; CDR2 reads FYNNEI. The CDR3 runs to 15 residues. CDR3 in amino acids: CASSYGGDRAHEQYF. Here the CDR3 DNA reads TGTGCCAGCAGTTATGGAGGGGACAGGGCCCACGAGCAGTACTTC.

This chain connects TRBV6-1 to TRBJ1-1; D is unresolved. The ends were cut back, 7 bases at V and 1 base at J, with 10 bases in the middle. Germline CDR1 and CDR2: MNHNS and SASEGT. This CDR3 comprises 13 residues. Written as DNA, the CDR3 is TGTGCCAGCACCGAGGGAAGGAACACTGAAGCTTTCTTT. Its translation: CASTEGRNTEAFF.

The chain is built from TRBV7-6 and TRBJ1-1; D ambiguous. In germline, CDR1 is SGHVS, CDR2 FNYEAQ. The V gene lost 2 bases and the J gene lost 1 base, with 5 bases spanning the gap. This CDR3 comprises 13 residues. This CDR3 reads CASSLTQNTEAFF. CDR3 DNA sequence: TGTGCCAGCAGCTTAACACAGAACACTGAAGCTTTCTTT.

This clone was observed once. This chain joins TRBV6-5 and TRBJ1-2, with D possibly matching TRBD1 (6 bases). CDR3 length equals 14 residues. V lost 0 bases to trimming and J lost 4 bases, with 9 bases between them. Germline-derived CDR1 and CDR2 are MNHEY and SVGAGI. The CDR3: CASSYSGGGYGYTF. In DNA form, the CDR3 reads TGTGCCAGCAGTTACTCTGGGGGCGGCTATGGCTACACCTTC.

The chain has TRBV18 and TRBJ2-7; 7 bases are shared with TRBD1. This CDR3 is 14 amino acids long. CDR1 KGHSH and CDR2 LQKENI come from the germline V gene. Germline trimming cut 1 base from V and 3 bases from J; bases unmatched to any gene: 3. The CDR3 region is CASSPQPGGYEQYF. CDR3 bases: TGTGCCAGCTCACCACAGCCAGGGGGCTACGAGCAGTACTTC.

This clone was seen a handful of times. DNA of the CDR3: TGTGCCAGCAGCGAAGTCCAGGGGATGGGAGGCTACACCTTC. Translating it yields CASSEVQGMGGYTF. The chain employs TRBV6-5 and TRBJ1-2, with D possibly being TRBD1 (6 bases). Trimming left V 6 bases short and J 8 bases short, with 19 bases between. The germline V gene has CDR1 MNHEY and CDR2 SVGAGI. The CDR3 extends over 14 amino acids.